This TCR beta chain was captured in a study of siplizumab effects on memory and regulatory T cells. Per individual sample, 100,000 or so TCR templates were assayed. TCRdb's table, derived via immunoSEQ multiplex PCR, lists solely in-frame clones and lacks some. The table records some 62,000 clones, around 80% of them present only once. Looked up from germline, CDR1 is MNHEY and CDR2 is SVGAGI. The ends lost 6 bases at V and 0 bases at J; junction bases unmatched: 4. This CDR3 comprises 14 residues. A word on this clone: Its specificity is unknown.

Broader study findings: Treg-derived clones made up an average of approximately 70% of mappable alloreactive CD4+ clones with siplizumab and over 25% in controls. Memory T cells appeared less diverse than naive cells, which seemed to contribute substantially to alloresponse.

The clonotype was recovered from a human donor in good health. Specimen: memory CD4+ T cells sorted from blood. This rearrangement joins TRBV6-5 to TRBJ1-1; 7 positions match TRBD1. The CDR3 bases are TGTGCCAGCAGGGACAGGAGCATGAACACTGAAGCTTTCTTT. Translating it yields CASRDRSMNTEAFF.